This TCR beta chain comes out of a study of blood T cell repertoires in COVID-19. With 3 bases clipped from V and 6 bases from J, the junction kept 10 bases outside the gene matches. CDR3 length: 16 amino acids. Germline CDR1 and CDR2: SGHAT and FQNNGV. Per the authors' pipeline: The authors estimated nucleated cell counts from reference gene primer amplification. The data were produced by immunoSEQ multiplex PCR, yet TCRdb's version contains in-frame clones alone and is incomplete. That table supplies the V and J calls and clone size; D and trimming were determined from the DNA. This repertoire shows tens of thousands of clones, about 88% found once; its top ten account for 9.5% to 12%.

This chain connects TRBV11-2 to TRBJ2-5; TRBD2 aligns across 10 bases. Sequencing input: peripheral blood. This clonotype was sampled from a human donor in a cohort sampled during active COVID-19. The CDR3 bases are TGTGCCAGCAGCTTCCTGGGGCTAGCGGGAGCGAAGACCCAGTACTTC. This encodes CASSFLGLAGAKTQYF.